This passage covers 31 T cell receptor beta chains from one sample sequenced in a study of T cell responses to AZD1222 COVID-19 vaccine (dated by TCRdb to about 2021). The time point label corresponds to: about 28 days (+/-7) after the second vaccine dose. Preparation of the library involved the immunoSEQ multiplex PCR assay. TCRdb re-hosts the immuneACCESS table, in-frame sequences only. Its copies lack some clones; in the studies checked, an unresolved V gene accounts for under half of them, and the cause for the rest is not known. For this sample the table gives some 160,000 clones, of which roughly nine tenths were detected only once. About 1% of the sample comes from the top ten. Sequencing used peripheral blood, obtained 28 days after the second AZD1222 dose. The receptors here all came from an adult who received the AZD1222 COVID-19 vaccine.

This clone was counted once. The J gene is TRBJ2-1, the V gene TRBV11-2, with TRBD2 matching over 9 bases. V dropped 5 bases and J dropped 6; count of bases not matched to a gene: 20. CDR1 and CDR2 from the germline V gene are SGHAT and FQNNGV. This CDR3 contains 19 residues. The CDR3 sequence: CASSQDFSGGLEKCNEQFF. The CDR3 nucleotides read TGTGCCAGCAGCCAAGACTTTAGCGGGGGCCTCGAGAAGTGCAATGAGCAGTTCTTC.

The chain carries TRBV10-1 and TRBJ2-1, with TRBD2 identical over 15 bases. V shed 8 bases and J 4 bases; nucleotides not matched to a gene: 6. The CDR3 has 16 amino acids. Looked up from germline, CDR1 is WNHNN and CDR2 is SYGVQD (reference sequence). The CDR3 protein is CASPGTSGGPYNEQFF. As DNA, the CDR3 is TGCGCCAGCCCCGGGACTAGCGGGGGGCCTTACAATGAGCAGTTCTTC.

With respect to this clone: The sample carries other DNA sequences with the same CDR3. V usage is TRBV10-3 and J usage is TRBJ1-1; D ambiguous. The CDR3 is made up of 12 amino acids. With 8 bases removed from V and 1 base from J, the gap between germline ends came to 8 bases. Germline V lookup: CDR1 ENHRY, CDR2 SYGVKD. CDR3 in DNA: TGTGCCATCTCCCCAGGGAACACTGAAGCTTTCTTT. Amino acid sequence: CAISPGNTEAFF.

The V gene is TRBV7-2, the J gene TRBJ1-3, with 8 bases fitting TRBD1. The CDR3 loop spans 17 amino acids. CDR1 is SGHTA and CDR2 is FQGNSA in the germline V gene. The junction had 5 bases not matched to a gene; V was cut back by 1 base and J by 0 bases. CDR3 bases: TGTGCCAGCAGCTTAGGGACAGGGCCCCACTCTGGAAACACCATATATTTT. Its translation: CASSLGTGPHSGNTIYF.

The gene calls are TRBV12-5 and TRBJ1-5, with TRBD1 as a possible D gene (6 bases). The CDR3 extends over 14 amino acids. V was shortened by 3 bases and J by 7 bases, with 13 bases between the two germline ends. The germline V gene encodes CDR1 LGHNT and CDR2 FRNRAP. CDR3 bases: TGTGCTAGTGGTTTAGGGGGGTGGGGACAGCCCCAGCATTTT. It encodes CASGLGGWGQPQHF.

This chain uses TRBV4-3 with TRBJ1-1; the D is unclear. Germline V gene data show CDR1 as LGHNA and CDR2 as YSLEER. This CDR3 contains 13 residues. Trimming stripped 3 bases from V and 2 bases from J, with 7 bases between. The CDR3 nucleotides read TGCGCCAGCAGCCATGGGGTAAACACTGAAGCTTTCTTT. Its translation: CASSHGVNTEAFF.

CDR3 amino acids: CASSTFLGGANTEAFF. DNA for the CDR3: TGCGCCAGCAGCACCTTCCTAGGGGGGGCGAACACTGAAGCTTTCTTT. The chain uses TRBV5-1 and TRBJ1-1; maybe TRBD1 (6 bases). This CDR3 has 16 amino acids. Germline CDR1 reads SGHRS; CDR2 reads YFSETQ. The V gene lost 4 bases and the J gene lost 1 base, with 17 bases spanning the gap.

The rearrangement joins TRBV4-3 to TRBJ2-2; D possibly corresponds to TRBD1 (5 bases). The CDR3 is 16 amino acids. The germline CDR1 and CDR2 sequences are LGHNA and YSLEER. Trimming stripped 1 base from V and 3 bases from J, with 12 bases between. CDR3 in amino acids: CASSQGGGPYTGELFF. CDR3 in DNA: TGCGCCAGCAGCCAAGGGGGCGGACCTTACACCGGGGAGCTGTTTTTT.

This chain links TRBV3-1 (or the pseudogene TRBV3-2) with TRBJ2-7; D is perhaps TRBD1 (5 bases). Trimming removed 0 bases from V and 12 bases from J, with 9 bases in between. This CDR3 has 11 amino acids. Germline values: CDR1 LGHDT, CDR2 YNNKEL (reference sequence). CDR3 loop: CASSQEGATYF. The CDR3 bases are TGTGCCAGCAGCCAAGAAGGGGCCACGTACTTC.

CDR3 in amino acids: CASSQEGTLIEQYF. CDR3 sequence (DNA): TGTGCCAGCAGCCAAGAGGGGACCCTCATCGAGCAGTACTTC. The V and J genes are TRBV3-1 (or the pseudogene TRBV3-2) and TRBJ2-7, with D perhaps given as TRBD1 or TRBD2 (5 bases each). Germline V gene sequence: CDR1 LGHDT, CDR2 YNNKEL (reference sequence). Trimming cost V 0 bases and J 6 bases, with 12 bases left between them. This CDR3 region has 14 residues.

V usage is TRBV14 and J usage is TRBJ1-1; D is undetermined. This CDR3 comprises 16 residues. In germline, CDR1 is SGHDN, CDR2 FVKESK. V was cut by 4 bases and J by 3 bases, with 18 bases left in between. The CDR3 spells CASSRGLVVRDTEAFF. As DNA, the CDR3 is TGTGCCAGCAGCCGTGGTCTCGTGGTCCGGGACACTGAAGCTTTCTTT.

Concerning this clone itself: One junction end disagrees with the germline gene, perhaps due to a read error. V usage is TRBV6-5 and J usage is TRBJ2-7; D uncertain. The germline CDR1 and CDR2 sequences are MNHEY and SVGAGI. This CDR3 comprises 15 residues. In DNA, the CDR3 is TGTGCCAGCAGGACCCTTTCGATAAATAGTGGTGCCGCCCATTTC. This gives the protein CASRTLSINSGAAHF.

This clone has a single count. The chain links TRBV18 to TRBJ2-3, with TRBD2 matching 10 bases. Trimming cost V 0 bases and J 7 bases; bases outside gene matches: 7. The CDR3 totals 16 residues. The germline gives CDR1 KGHSH, CDR2 LQKENI. The CDR3 loop reads CASSPPSSGGLNTQYF. The CDR3 DNA reads TGTGCCAGCTCACCACCGTCTAGCGGGGGACTAAATACGCAGTATTTT.

This clone was seen a single time. The rearrangement joins TRBV6-5 to TRBJ1-4; no firm D call. Germline V gene sequence: CDR1 MNHEY, CDR2 SVGAGI. The CDR3 sequence is 14 residues long. V lost 2 bases to trimming and J lost 8 bases, with 12 bases between them. CDR3 sequence: CASSYLNSKEKLFF. The CDR3 DNA reads TGTGCCAGCAGTTACCTGAACAGCAAGGAAAAACTGTTTTTT.

CDR3 protein: CASGAQGAGNTIYF. Written as DNA, the CDR3 is TGCGCCAGCGGGGCACAGGGCGCTGGAAACACCATATATTTT. The chain couples TRBV10-2 to TRBJ1-3; weak D call: TRBD1 (6 bases). Trimming left V 8 bases short and J 2 bases short, with 13 bases between. This CDR3 contains 14 residues. The germline gives CDR1 WSHSY, CDR2 SAAADI.

The CDR3 region is CASSQEERFLTGNTIYF. CDR3 in DNA: TGCGCCAGCAGCCAAGAGGAGAGGTTCCTCACTGGAAACACCATATATTTT. The chain links TRBV4-1 to TRBJ1-3; D remains unclear. CDR1 MGHRA and CDR2 YSYEKL come from the germline V gene. V was trimmed by 0 bases and J by 2 bases, leaving 14 bases between them. The CDR3 consists of 17 residues.

CDR3 in DNA: TGCGCCAGCAGCTTCGATGGGTCCACTGAAGCTTTCTTT. Encoded protein: CASSFDGSTEAFF. The rearrangement uses TRBV5-1 and TRBJ1-1; no definite D call. Germline V lookup: CDR1 SGHRS, CDR2 YFSETQ. Trimming took off 2 bases at V and 4 bases at J, with 9 bases between the two ends. The CDR3 totals 13 residues. The full variable domain, rest sourced from reference TRBV5-1 and TRBJ1-1, is KAGVTQTPRYLIKTRGQQVTLSCSPISGHRSVSWYQQTPGQGLQFLFEYFSETQRNKGNFPGRFSGRQFSNSRSEMNVSTLELGDSALYLCASSFDGSTEAFFGQGTRLTVV.

The chain couples TRBV5-1 to TRBJ2-5, with 11 bases fitting TRBD2. CDR3 length: 14 residues. The germline CDR1 and CDR2 sequences are SGHRS and YFSETQ. V lost 4 bases, J lost 4 bases, and 3 bases stayed unmatched. Written as DNA, the CDR3 is TGCGCCAGCAGCCTAACTAGCGGGGGAGAGACCCAGTACTTC. Translating gives CASSLTSGGETQYF.

This chain connects TRBV7-9 to TRBJ2-1; D is unresolved. This CDR3 region has 14 residues. V was cut by 2 bases and J by 0 bases, with 5 bases left in between. Germline lookup yields CDR1 SEHNR and CDR2 FQNEAQ (reference sequence). CDR3: CASSLRLSYNEQFF. DNA for the CDR3: TGTGCCAGCAGCTTACGTCTCTCCTACAATGAGCAGTTCTTC.

The rearrangement joins TRBV7-8 to TRBJ2-2; D is possibly TRBD1 or TRBD2 (5 bases each). Germline V lookup: CDR1 SGHVS, CDR2 FQNEAQ. V shed 4 bases and J shed 0 bases, with 12 bases lying between them. The CDR3 runs 16 residues. The CDR3 nucleotides are TGTGCCAGCAGCTCACCTGGGGGACCGAACACCGGGGAGCTGTTTTTT. Its translation is CASSSPGGPNTGELFF.

The chain uses TRBV5-4 and TRBJ1-2; D uncertain. There are 14 residues in the CDR3. Germline V CDR1 and CDR2: SGHNT, YYREEE (reference sequence). V lost 4 bases to trimming and J lost 5 bases, with 15 bases between them. The CDR3 loop is CASSLFGAGYGYTF. DNA for the CDR3: TGTGCCAGCAGCCTCTTTGGCGCGGGATATGGCTACACCTTC.

V usage is TRBV6-5 and J usage is TRBJ1-1; possible D gene TRBD1, 5 bases. The CDR3 runs to 15 residues. Trimming left V 2 bases short and J 0 bases short, with 10 bases between. Per germline, CDR1 MNHEY and CDR2 SVGAGI. The CDR3 DNA sequence: TGTGCCAGCAGTTACGGGGGGAATTTGAACACTGAAGCTTTCTTT. Translation gives CASSYGGNLNTEAFF.

V is TRBV12-3 or TRBV12-4 and J is TRBJ1-1; no clear D gene. Trimming left V 0 bases short and J 7 bases short, with 9 bases between. The CDR3 covers 13 residues. CDR3 coding DNA: TGTGCCAGCAGTTTAGCTGGACTTGGTGAAGCTTTCTTT. It translates to CASSLAGLGEAFF.

The chain joins TRBV7-2 to TRBJ1-4, with 11 bases fitting TRBD1. V shed 5 bases and J 8 bases; nucleotides not matched to a gene: 7. In germline, CDR1 is SGHTA, CDR2 FQGNSA. CDR3 size: 15 residues. The DNA for the CDR3 is TGTGCCAGCAGCCCAACCGGGACAGGGGGAGAAAAACTGTTTTTT. It codes for CASSPTGTGGEKLFF.

This chain joins TRBV4-3 and TRBJ1-1; no definite D call. Trimming removed 0 bases from V and 1 base from J, with 9 bases in between. The CDR3 runs 15 residues. Germline V lookup: CDR1 LGHNA, CDR2 YSLEER. CDR3 in DNA: TGCGCCAGCAGCCAAGATCCCGGCCGGAACACTGAAGCTTTCTTT. Amino acid sequence: CASSQDPGRNTEAFF.

The V call is TRBV4-1, the J call TRBJ2-1, with D tentatively TRBD2 (5 bases). In germline, CDR1 is MGHRA, CDR2 YSYEKL. The CDR3 is 13 amino acids. The V end was cut by 4 bases, the J end by 5 bases, with 9 bases between. In DNA, the CDR3 is TGCGCCAGCAGCCGGACTTTGAACAATGAGCAGTTCTTC. Translating it yields CASSRTLNNEQFF.

This chain uses TRBV4-2 with TRBJ1-4; weak D call: TRBD1 (6 bases). This CDR3 contains 18 residues. V was clipped by 0 bases and J by 5 bases, with 19 bases between them. Germline assignment: CDR1 LGHNA and CDR2 YNFKEQ. CDR3 protein: CASSQENPGQNRNEKLFF. In nucleotides, the CDR3 is TGTGCCAGCAGCCAAGAGAACCCAGGACAGAATAGAAATGAAAAACTGTTTTTT.

The CDR3 DNA sequence: TGTGCCAGCAGCGCATCCCGATCGGGAGATACGCAGTATTTT. As protein: CASSASRSGDTQYF. The chain is built from TRBV9 and TRBJ2-3; D unclear. CDR3 size: 14 residues. Trimming cost V 3 bases and J 5 bases, with 13 bases left between them. The germline gives CDR1 SGDLS, CDR2 YYNGEE.

This clone showed up just a few times. V is TRBV6-2 or TRBV6-3 and J is TRBJ2-7; TRBD2 might be the D (6 bases). Germline V gene sequence: CDR1 MNHEY, CDR2 SVGEGT. Between the trimmed V and J ends, which lost 5 bases and 5 bases, there was a span of 31 bases. There are 19 residues in the CDR3. CDR3 in DNA: TGTGCCAGCAGTACGCAGCGCGGGGAATTAGCGTCACGTTGGAACGAGCAGTACTTC. Amino acid sequence: CASSTQRGELASRWNEQYF.

V is TRBV6-5 and J is TRBJ2-1, with D possibly being TRBD1 or TRBD2 (5 bases each). The CDR3 is 15 amino acids. The V gene lost 6 bases and the J gene lost 0 bases, with 12 bases spanning the gap. Looked up from germline, CDR1 is MNHEY and CDR2 is SVGAGI. CDR3 loop: CASRPGSDSYNEQFF. The CDR3 coding sequence is TGTGCCAGCAGGCCAGGGAGCGACTCCTACAATGAGCAGTTCTTC.

The chain combines TRBV6-5 with TRBJ1-1; D ambiguous. The V end lost 7 bases, the J end lost 6 bases, and 9 bases lay between the germline ends. The V gene's germline CDR1 is MNHEY and CDR2 SVGAGI. CDR3 length: 11 amino acids. CDR3 in amino acids: CASNRRSEAFF. The CDR3 DNA follows: TGTGCCAGCAATCGTCGTTCTGAAGCTTTCTTT.